The text below deals with one T cell receptor beta chain. This sample was taken from a study of blood T cell repertoires in COVID-19. Study information: Nucleic acid was either cDNA or gDNA, and it came from T cells, B-cell-depleted T cells, or PBMCs.

Some clones are missing from TCRdb's copy, which holds only in-frame ones; the method was immunoSEQ multiplex PCR. Among 150,000 or so clones, less than 85% were seen once, and the ten largest hold 8.1%. The TCR originated in a woman aged 55-75 years with COVID-19, enrolled during active disease. Sequenced material: peripheral blood.

In DNA form, the CDR3 reads TGTGCCAGCAGTACATACAATGAGCAGTTCTTC. As protein: CASSTYNEQFF. The chain carries TRBV28 and TRBJ2-1; D is undetermined. Trimming took 5 bases from V and 4 from J, leaving 3 bases between them. Germline V gene lookup returns CDR1 MDHEN and CDR2 SYDVKM. The CDR3 runs to 11 residues.